Following are 2 T cell receptor beta chains from one sample sequenced in a study of T cell responses to AZD1222 COVID-19 vaccine. The method was immunoSEQ multiplex PCR; TCRdb's version includes in-frame clones alone and lacks a portion of them. Of 150,000 to 200,000 clones listed, more than 85% were seen once; the top ten hold about 2.5%. Sequencing was performed on peripheral blood, taken on day 0 of AZD1222 vaccination. These TCRs come from an adult in good health.

V and J are TRBV6-5 and TRBJ2-5; no clear D. V dropped 2 bases and J dropped 2 bases, with 12 bases sitting between them. This CDR3 contains 15 residues. Per the germline V gene, CDR1 is MNHEY and CDR2 is SVGAGI. The DNA for the CDR3 is TGTGCCAGCAGTTACAGTGGCAGGAGACAAGAGACCCAGTACTTC. Translation: CASSYSGRRQETQYF.

This clone has only one observation. The gene calls are TRBV5-5 and TRBJ2-1; TRBD2 might be the D (7 bases). Between the trimmed V and J ends, which lost 4 bases and 6 bases, there was a span of 17 bases. The CDR3 loop spans 15 amino acids. Germline V gene data show CDR1 as SGHKS and CDR2 as YYEKEE (reference sequence). CDR3 amino acids: CASSTWGGVGNEQFF. DNA for the CDR3: TGTGCCAGCAGCACATGGGGGGGCGTTGGCAATGAGCAGTTCTTC.